Listed below are T cell receptor beta chains from one sample, sequenced in a study of shared clonotypes between healthy human individuals. Assay used: immunoSEQ multiplex PCR; TCRdb lists only in-frame clones, some missing. The sample lists 950,000 to 1,300,000 clones; more than 60% were seen once. The sequenced sample consisted of memory CD4+ T cells sorted from blood. The receptors were sampled from a man in his late teens or twenties in good health. Both conserved end residues are part of each CDR3. Fields, in order: clone size, D gene, J gene, V gene, CDR3 DNA, CDR3 protein. D genes are given only for firm matches. Size values are once, few and many counts, or a class for expanded clones, and some rows have none.

clone size: few; D gene: TRBD1; J gene: TRBJ2-2; V gene: TRBV5-1; CDR3 DNA: TGCGCCAGCAAGCCGGGACAGGGAGGCACCGGGGAGCTGTTTTTT; CDR3 protein: CASKPGQGGTGELFF
clone size: NA; D gene: NA; J gene: TRBJ2-2; V gene: TRBV5-6; CDR3 DNA: TGTGCCAGCAGGTTGGGACGGGGCCGAGGGACCGGGGAGCTGTTTTTT; CDR3 protein: CASRLGRGRGTGELFF
clone size: once; D gene: TRBD2; J gene: TRBJ2-1; V gene: TRBV7-2; CDR3 DNA: TGTGCCAGCAGCTTAAACCTAGCGGGAGATCTAATCTTC; CDR3 protein: CASSLNLAGDLIF
clone size: NA; D gene: NA; J gene: TRBJ2-7; V gene: TRBV11-2; CDR3 DNA: TGTGCCAGCAGCTTATTTGCAGGATTGTACGAGCAGTACTTC; CDR3 protein: CASSLFAGLYEQYF
clone size: NA; D gene: NA; J gene: TRBJ2-5; V gene: TRBV28; CDR3 DNA: TGTGCCAGCCAGGCGTACCAAGAGACCCAGTACTTC; CDR3 protein: CASQAYQETQYF
clone size: once; D gene: NA; J gene: TRBJ2-3; V gene: TRBV10-1; CDR3 DNA: TGCGCCAGCTCCCTGGATTCGACAGATACGCAGTATTTT; CDR3 protein: CASSLDSTDTQYF
clone size: NA; D gene: NA; J gene: TRBJ2-1; V gene: TRBV6-4; CDR3 DNA: TGTGCCAGCAGCCAAACCGGGGGGCATGAGCAGTTCTTC; CDR3 protein: CASSQTGGHEQFF
clone size: NA; D gene: TRBD2; J gene: TRBJ2-5; V gene: TRBV10-3; CDR3 DNA: TGTGCCATCAGTGCATCAGCGGGAGGGGAGACCCAGTACTTC; CDR3 protein: CAISASAGGETQYF
clone size: NA; D gene: NA; J gene: TRBJ2-2; V gene: TRBV30; CDR3 DNA: TGTGCCTGGAGCGCATCGAGGGGGGGGGAGCTGTTTTTT; CDR3 protein: CAWSASRGGELFF
clone size: NA; D gene: NA; J gene: TRBJ2-1; V gene: TRBV5-1; CDR3 DNA: TGCGCCAGCAGCCCCCAGGGGGGGCCGGGAAATGAGCAGTTCTTC; CDR3 protein: CASSPQGGPGNEQFF
clone size: NA; D gene: NA; J gene: TRBJ2-5; V gene: TRBV2; CDR3 DNA: TGTGCCAGCAGTGTAGGTAGCTTCGAGACCCAGTACTTC; CDR3 protein: CASSVGSFETQYF
clone size: NA; D gene: NA; J gene: TRBJ1-6; V gene: TRBV7-9; CDR3 DNA: TGTGCCAGCAGCTTAGGCCGTCAGGGTGGCTCACCCCTCCACTTT; CDR3 protein: CASSLGRQGGSPLHF
clone size: NA; D gene: TRBD1; J gene: TRBJ2-7; V gene: TRBV5-6; CDR3 DNA: TGTGCCAGCAGCTTGGGGACAGGGACCTACGAGCAGTACTTC; CDR3 protein: CASSLGTGTYEQYF
clone size: NA; D gene: NA; J gene: TRBJ2-7; V gene: TRBV11-1; CDR3 DNA: TGTGCCAGCAGTAGTGACAGGTTCTACGAGCAGTACTTC; CDR3 protein: CASSSDRFYEQYF
clone size: NA; D gene: TRBD1; J gene: TRBJ2-7; V gene: TRBV10-3; CDR3 DNA: TGTGCCATCAGAGACAGGGCGGACGAGCAGTACTTC; CDR3 protein: CAIRDRADEQYF
clone size: NA; D gene: TRBD1; J gene: TRBJ1-6; V gene: TRBV28; CDR3 DNA: TGTGCCAGCAGTGGGAAGACAGGGGGCGCTTCACCCCTCCACTTT; CDR3 protein: CASSGKTGGASPLHF
clone size: NA; D gene: NA; J gene: TRBJ2-2; V gene: TRBV5-1; CDR3 DNA: TGCGCCAGCAGCTTGGGCGGGGCCAACACCGGGGAGCTGTTTTTT; CDR3 protein: CASSLGGANTGELFF
clone size: NA; D gene: NA; J gene: TRBJ1-3; V gene: TRBV7-2; CDR3 DNA: TGTGCCAGCAGCTTCGGCTCTGGCGGGGACACCATATATTTT; CDR3 protein: CASSFGSGGDTIYF
clone size: NA; D gene: TRBD1; J gene: TRBJ1-6; V gene: TRBV2; CDR3 DNA: TGTGCCAGCAGTAGGACAGGGCCTAATTCACCCCTCCACTTT; CDR3 protein: CASSRTGPNSPLHF
clone size: once; D gene: NA; J gene: TRBJ2-1; V gene: TRBV11-2; CDR3 DNA: TGTGCCAGCAGCTCCGTTTCGGGCTACAATGAGCAGTTCTTC; CDR3 protein: CASSSVSGYNEQFF
clone size: NA; D gene: NA; J gene: TRBJ1-2; V gene: TRBV4-1; CDR3 DNA: TGCGCCAGCAGCCAAGATGGTGTAAAGAACTATGGCTACACCTTC; CDR3 protein: CASSQDGVKNYGYTF
clone size: NA; D gene: NA; J gene: TRBJ1-1; V gene: TRBV27; CDR3 DNA: TGTGCCAGCAGTGACAGAAGAGCTGAAGCTTTCTTT; CDR3 protein: CASSDRRAEAFF
clone size: NA; D gene: NA; J gene: TRBJ2-2; V gene: TRBV27; CDR3 DNA: TGTGCCAGCAGTCTAGGGCTTTTGAACACCGGGGAGCTGTTTTTT; CDR3 protein: CASSLGLLNTGELFF
clone size: few; D gene: NA; J gene: TRBJ1-4; V gene: TRBV30; CDR3 DNA: TGTGCCTGGAGACGGTTTAATGAAAAACTGTTTTTT; CDR3 protein: CAWRRFNEKLFF
clone size: once; D gene: TRBD1; J gene: TRBJ1-3; V gene: TRBV30; CDR3 DNA: TGTGCCCGCGGACAGGGACCTGGAAACACCATATATTTT; CDR3 protein: CARGQGPGNTIYF
clone size: NA; D gene: NA; J gene: TRBJ1-2; V gene: TRBV2; CDR3 DNA: TGTGCCAGCAGTGAAGGGGCAGGGTGGTACTATGGCTACACCTTC; CDR3 protein: CASSEGAGWYYGYTF
clone size: NA; D gene: TRBD2; J gene: TRBJ2-1; V gene: TRBV10-1; CDR3 DNA: TGCGCCAGCAGTCCCGGGACTAGCGGGAGAGGCAATGAGCAGTTCTTC; CDR3 protein: CASSPGTSGRGNEQFF
clone size: NA; D gene: TRBD2; J gene: TRBJ2-5; V gene: TRBV11-2; CDR3 DNA: TGTGCCAGCAGCCCTCGGGAGGGCCTTAGGGAGACCCAGTACTTC; CDR3 protein: CASSPREGLRETQYF
clone size: NA; D gene: TRBD1; J gene: TRBJ2-2; V gene: TRBV4-3; CDR3 DNA: TGCGCCAGCAGCCTCGGACAGGGCACCGGGGAGCTGTTTTTT; CDR3 protein: CASSLGQGTGELFF
clone size: NA; D gene: TRBD2; J gene: TRBJ2-1; V gene: TRBV7-9; CDR3 DNA: TGTGCCAGCAGCCCAGGGACTAGCGGATACAATGAGCAGTTCTTC; CDR3 protein: CASSPGTSGYNEQFF
clone size: NA; D gene: NA; J gene: TRBJ2-2; V gene: TRBV10-3; CDR3 DNA: TGTGCCGTTGATCGGCGCGAGGGGCGCGGGGAGCTGTTTTTT; CDR3 protein: CAVDRREGRGELFF
clone size: NA; D gene: NA; J gene: TRBJ2-1; V gene: TRBV6-1; CDR3 DNA: TGTGCCAGCGTTGAGGGAGGTAGCGGAGGCAATGAGCAGTTCTTC; CDR3 protein: CASVEGGSGGNEQFF
clone size: few; D gene: NA; J gene: TRBJ2-5; V gene: TRBV18; CDR3 DNA: TGTGCCAGCTCACCGGGGGGCTGGCAAGAGACCCAGTACTTC; CDR3 protein: CASSPGGWQETQYF
clone size: NA; D gene: NA; J gene: TRBJ2-3; V gene: TRBV2; CDR3 DNA: TGTGCCAGCAGTGTGGCGGGCACAGATACGCAGTATTTT; CDR3 protein: CASSVAGTDTQYF
clone size: NA; D gene: NA; J gene: TRBJ2-3; V gene: TRBV11-2; CDR3 DNA: TGTGCCAGCAGCTTACGGGGAAAACCCGCAGATACGCAGTATTTT; CDR3 protein: CASSLRGKPADTQYF